The clone carrying this TCR beta chain appeared a few times. This specimen belongs to a study of identical twins. Addition of a universal primer site occurred through template switching, and cDNA carried unique molecular identifiers. TCRdb reanalysed the 5' RACE reads using MiXCR and keeps one entry per CDR3 protein. The data hold 700,000 or so distinct CDR3 sequences, with over 8.5% observed a single time. Germline V gives CDR1 SGHRS, CDR2 YFSETQ. Trimming took 0 bases from V and 7 from J, leaving 10 bases between them. The CDR3 is 13 residues long. These data also featured in a second study, about yellow fever vaccine responses in identical twins. Per that study: Twins reportedly mounted vaccine T cell responses that seemed partly convergent, partly personalized.

Sequencing was performed on PBMCs. This chain joins TRBV5-1 and TRBJ1-2, with D unclear. The TCR originated in a woman under 30 in good health. This CDR3 is CASSLAGQLGYTF. Written as DNA, the CDR3 is TGCGCCAGCAGCTTGGCCGGGCAGCTTGGCTACACCTTC.